Presented here are 13 T cell receptor beta chains from one specimen sequenced in a study of OX40 agonist ivuxolimab in advanced cancers. Produced via immunoSEQ multiplex PCR; TCRdb's table is partial and in-frame only. There are more than 95,000 clones in the sample; roughly 92% occur only once, and around 0.81% lies in the top ten. The material sequenced was CD4+ or CD8+ T cells sorted from blood, taken in a trial of the OX40 agonist ivuxolimab. These receptors all come from an adult with an advanced solid tumor such as melanoma, head and neck, liver or kidney cancer.

This sequence joins TRBV23-1 and TRBJ1-1; unclear D gene. TRBV23-1 is classed as an ORF, of uncertain function. Trimming took 0 bases from V and 3 from J, leaving 14 bases between them. The CDR3 consists of 16 residues. CDR3 bases: TGCGCCAGCAGTCAATCTGAACGACATGTGGACACTGAAGCTTTCTTT. This codes for CASSQSERHVDTEAFF.

The chain joins TRBV11-2 to TRBJ1-5; D possibly corresponds to TRBD1 (5 bases). Germline V CDR1 and CDR2: SGHAT, FQNNGV. The CDR3 spans 15 residues. V lost 5 bases and J 8 bases, leaving 19 bases between the germline ends. The DNA of the CDR3 is TGTGCCAGCAGCCCAGGGCTAGACGGGCGGGAGCCCCAGCATTTT. It translates to CASSPGLDGREPQHF.

This clone occurred once. The rearrangement links TRBV5-6 to TRBJ1-4; TRBD1 is a possible D gene (5 bases). Trimming stripped 2 bases from V and 5 bases from J, with 16 bases between. Germline CDR1 reads SGHDT; CDR2 reads YYEEEE. The CDR3 consists of 16 residues. CDR3 loop: CASSFGAGRVNEKLFF. The CDR3 nucleotides read TGTGCCAGCAGCTTCGGGGCAGGTCGGGTAAATGAAAAACTGTTTTTT.

The chain is built from TRBV28 and TRBJ1-4, with D perhaps TRBD1 (5 bases). There are 16 residues in the CDR3. Trimming took 2 bases from V and 4 from J, leaving 14 bases between them. Germline-derived CDR1 and CDR2 are MDHEN and SYDVKM. DNA for the CDR3: TGTGCCAGCAGTTTAGGGGGGTTCGTCGGTAATGAAAAACTGTTTTTT. Residues: CASSLGGFVGNEKLFF. The variable domain in full, completed from reference TRBV28 and TRBJ1-4, reads DVKVTQSSRYLVKRTGEKVFLECVQDMDHENMFWYRQDPGLGLRLIYFSYDVKMKEKGDIPEGYSVSREKKERFSLILESASTNQTSMYLCASSLGGFVGNEKLFFGSGTQLSVL.

The chain links TRBV9 to TRBJ2-3, with 11 nucleotides matching TRBD2. This CDR3 region has 17 residues. CDR1 SGDLS and CDR2 YYNGEE come from the germline V gene. V lost 2 bases, J lost 2 bases, and 7 bases stayed unmatched. CDR3 residues: CASSVSLSGRDTDTQYF. The CDR3 DNA reads as TGTGCCAGCAGCGTTTCCCTTAGCGGGAGGGACACAGATACGCAGTATTTT.

The rearrangement links TRBV9 to TRBJ2-5, with a tentative D call TRBD2 (6 bases). The tail of the sequence fits TRBJ2-7 better, so the J call may be wrong. From germline, CDR1 is SGDLS and CDR2 YYNGEE. The CDR3 runs to 14 residues. The CDR3 nucleotides read TGTGCCAGCAGCGTAGGTGGGGGGAGAAGCGAGCAGTACTTC. This translates into CASSVGGGRSEQYF.

The chain carries TRBV5-1 and TRBJ2-1; D is perhaps TRBD2 (6 bases). Germline V CDR1 and CDR2: SGHRS, YFSETQ. V was trimmed by 1 base and J by 5 bases, leaving 13 bases between them. The CDR3 length is 15 residues. DNA for the CDR3: TGCGCCAGCAGCTTGTTCGGGACTCTCGACAATGAGCAGTTCTTC. Protein product: CASSLFGTLDNEQFF.

The genes are TRBV11-2 and TRBJ2-7; D remains unclear. Germline CDR1 SGHAT, CDR2 FQNNGV. This CDR3 has 11 residues. V gave up 5 bases and J gave up 5 bases, with 7 bases separating them. CDR3 coding DNA: TGTGCCAGCAGCCTTTACAACGAGCAGTACTTC. It codes for CASSLYNEQYF.

This chain connects TRBV11-2 to TRBJ1-1; D is unclear. The CDR3 consists of 15 residues. CDR1 is SGHAT, CDR2 FQNNGV, per germline. V dropped 3 bases and J dropped 4 bases, with 15 bases sitting between them. The CDR3 nucleotides are TGTGCCAGCAGCTTCACATTCAAGTTGGTCACTGAAGCTTTCTTT. The encoded protein is CASSFTFKLVTEAFF. The whole variable domain, remainder taken from reference TRBV11-2 and TRBJ1-1, is EAGVAQSPRYKIIEKRQSVAFWCNPISGHATLYWYQQILGQGPKLLIQFQNNGVVDDSQLPKDRFSAERLKGVDSTLKIQPAKLEDSAVYLCASSFTFKLVTEAFFGQGTRLTVV.

This sequence joins TRBV30 and TRBJ2-5; D gene ambiguous. This CDR3 contains 13 residues. With 5 bases removed from V and 0 bases from J, the gap between germline ends came to 10 bases. Germline loops: CDR1 GTSNPN, CDR2 SVGIG (reference sequence). The CDR3 DNA reads TGTGCCTGGGGCCGATCGTACCAAGAGACCCAGTACTTC. This codes for CAWGRSYQETQYF.

This clone occurred a few times. The V gene is TRBV18, the J gene TRBJ2-1; 11 bases are a match to TRBD2. Germline trimming cut 3 bases from V and 7 bases from J; bases unmatched to any gene: 8. The CDR3 covers 16 residues. Looked up from germline, CDR1 is KGHSH and CDR2 is LQKENI. Here the CDR3 reads CASSPMGLAERNEQFF. The CDR3 bases are TGTGCCAGCTCACCTATGGGACTAGCGGAGAGGAATGAGCAGTTCTTC.

V usage is TRBV10-2 and J usage is TRBJ1-4; TRBD1 agrees at 9 bases. V dropped 6 bases and J dropped 4; count of bases not matched to a gene: 3. In germline, CDR1 is WSHSY, CDR2 SAAADI. The CDR3 length is 14 residues. CDR3 sequence: CASRGQGRNEKLFF. For the CDR3, the DNA is TGCGCCAGCAGGGGACAGGGACGTAATGAAAAACTGTTTTTT.

The chain combines TRBV7-6 with TRBJ1-2; D remains unclear. Per germline, CDR1 SGHVS and CDR2 FNYEAQ. CDR3 length equals 13 residues. Trimming shortened V by 1 base and J by 0 bases, and 3 bases separated the two germline ends. CDR3 in DNA: TGTGCCAGCAGCTTAGACCCTAACTATGGCTACACCTTC. Protein: CASSLDPNYGYTF.